This record covers a single T cell receptor (beta chain). Its specificity is unknown. These data originate in a study of Ad26.COV2.S vaccination and SARS-CoV-2 variants. Findings and limits, study-wide: It was found that vaccine and placebo recipients had similar non-spike TCR breadth.

Repertoires were generated with immunoSEQ multiplex PCR, while TCRdb's copy carries only in-frame clones and drops some. The data contain about 350,000 clones, about 92% of them singletons. The J segment lost 2 bases and the V segment lost 1 base, leaving 3 bases of the junction unmatched. Germline CDR1 is SEHNR and CDR2 is FQNEAQ (reference sequence). The CDR3 contains 15 residues. Source: peripheral blood, taken after recovery from COVID-19. The chain links TRBV7-9 to TRBJ2-7, with 9 positions matching TRBD1. The sequence was collected from a human donor who had recovered from COVID-19. CDR3 DNA sequence: TGTGCCAGCAGCTTAGTGACAGGGGGACCCTACGAGCAGTACTTC. Translating it yields CASSLVTGGPYEQYF. The whole variable domain, remainder taken from reference TRBV7-9 and TRBJ2-7, is DTGVSQNPRHKITKRGQNVTFRCDPISEHNRLYWYRQTLGQGPEFLTYFQNEAQLEKSRLLSDRFSAERPKGSFSTLEIQRTEQGDSAMYLCASSLVTGGPYEQYFGPGTRLTVT.